The sequence of this T cell receptor (beta chain) was determined in a study of cytomegalovirus exposure and HLA in healthy donors. Study-level background: It was reported in a later analysis that the same platform had been used for the 90 to 150 validation repertoires as for the roughly 650 first-cohort repertoires.

From germline, CDR1 is SGHAT and CDR2 FQDESV (reference sequence). The CDR3 runs to 13 residues. The germline V and J ends were trimmed by 4 bases and 7 bases, with 11 bases remaining between them. Measured with immunoSEQ multiplex PCR; TCRdb has only the in-frame clones, and not every one. Of 150,000 to 200,000 clones in the sample, around nine tenths are singletons; the top ten hold less than 3%. Sequencing used PBMCs. This rearrangement joins TRBV11-1 to TRBJ1-5, with D unclear. The sequence was obtained from a man between 18 and 35 years old in good health and CMV-seropositive. The CDR3 loop is CASSSGLGQPQHF. In DNA form, the CDR3 reads TGTGCCAGCAGCTCGGGGTTAGGACAGCCCCAGCATTTT.